This TCR beta chain was sequenced in a study of persistence of HIV-infected CD4 T cells. Study-level information: Median time on suppressive ART was seven to eight years. Multiple blood draws of up to roughly 200 mL, except two donors with single leukapheresis.

This was the immunoSEQ version 4 assay in survey mode. Clones were read by immunoSEQ multiplex PCR, and TCRdb kept only the in-frame ones, dropping some. The sample has some 13,000 clones, roughly 62% seen once. Cells were stimulated with overlapping HIV-1 Gag 15-mer peptides. CD4+ T cells upregulating both CD40 ligand and CD69 were sorted as responding cells. Undetectable plasma HIV-1 RNA below 50 copies/mL lasted at least 4 years. This clone was detected a few times. Antigen: not known. General study findings and limits: Compared with CD3/CD28-stimulated cells, CMV- and Gag-responding cells showed lower TCRbeta richness.

The CDR3 spans 19 residues. Germline V gene sequence: CDR1 SEHNR, CDR2 FQNEAQ (reference sequence). The V gene lost 5 bases and the J gene lost 1 base, with 26 bases spanning the gap. The rearrangement joins TRBV7-9 to TRBJ1-1; D uncertain. The sequencing here drew on CD4+ T cells sorted from PBMCs after roughly 18-hour stimulation, taken from a patient who received antiretroviral therapy. This clonotype was obtained from an adult man with HIV who was CMV-seropositive. CDR3 loop: CASSLQAGTPYRKNTEAFF. CDR3 sequence (DNA): TGTGCCAGCAGCCTTCAGGCGGGCACCCCTTACAGAAAGAACACTGAAGCTTTCTTT.